This T cell receptor beta chain is drawn from a study of T cell responses to AZD1222 COVID-19 vaccine. General observations from the study: Baseline testing showed seropositivity in only five to seven AZD1222 recipients.

Between the trimmed V and J ends, which lost 2 bases and 7 bases, there was a span of 18 bases. The CDR3 has 15 amino acids. The germline CDR1 and CDR2 sequences are MNHEY and SVGAGI. Method: immunoSEQ multiplex PCR; TCRdb's copy keeps in-frame clones and lacks some. Of some 120,000 clones in the sample, roughly 90% were seen once. Notes on this clone: Its antigen is not identified.

This sequence was found in an adult in good health. This material consisted of peripheral blood, taken on day 0 of AZD1222 vaccination. The chain joins TRBV6-5 to TRBJ2-7; no clear D gene. CDR3 in amino acids: CASSYRLGTTGEQYF. The CDR3 coding sequence is TGTGCCAGCAGTTACCGGCTAGGAACCACTGGGGAGCAGTACTTC.